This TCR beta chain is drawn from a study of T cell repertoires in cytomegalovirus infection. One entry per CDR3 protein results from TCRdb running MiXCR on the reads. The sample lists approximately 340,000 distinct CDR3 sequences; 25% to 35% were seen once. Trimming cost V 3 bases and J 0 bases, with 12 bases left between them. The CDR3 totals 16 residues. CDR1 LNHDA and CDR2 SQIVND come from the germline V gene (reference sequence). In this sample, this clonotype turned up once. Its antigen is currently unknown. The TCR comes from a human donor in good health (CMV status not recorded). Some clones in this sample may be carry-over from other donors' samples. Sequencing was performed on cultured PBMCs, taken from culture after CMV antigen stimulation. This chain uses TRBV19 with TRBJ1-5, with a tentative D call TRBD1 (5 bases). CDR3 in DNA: TGTGCCAGTAGTATCTCGGGGCAGTATAGCAATCAGCCCCAGCATTTT. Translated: CASSISGQYSNQPQHF.